The 12 T cell receptor beta chains given below trace back to one sample, sequenced in a study of blood T cell repertoires in COVID-19. The table came from immunoSEQ multiplex PCR; TCRdb's copy has only in-frame clones and leaves some out. The sample lists some 73,000 clones, roughly 85% seen once, with roughly 9.3% in the top ten. Sequenced sample: peripheral blood. The source of these receptors is a man aged 50 to 60 with COVID-19, enrolled during active disease.

The gene calls are TRBV9 and TRBJ2-1, with 7 bases fitting TRBD2. CDR1 and CDR2 (germline): SGDLS, YYNGEE. With 0 bases clipped from V and 9 bases from J, the junction kept 12 bases outside the gene matches. The CDR3 extends over 16 amino acids. Here the CDR3 reads CASSVATGEGRVEQFF. DNA of the CDR3: TGTGCCAGCAGCGTAGCTACGGGGGAGGGCCGGGTTGAGCAGTTCTTC.

This sequence joins TRBV29-1 and TRBJ1-2, with 10 bases identical to TRBD1. V was clipped by 6 bases and J by 8 bases; unmatched bases: 9. Looked up from germline, CDR1 is SQVTM and CDR2 is ANQGSEA. The CDR3 loop spans 13 amino acids. The CDR3 here is CSVPIWTGGGYTF. CDR3 nucleotides: TGCAGCGTCCCTATCTGGACAGGGGGGGGCTACACCTTC.

The chain uses TRBV5-1 and TRBJ1-1; 7 bases are a match to TRBD1. Germline loops: CDR1 SGHRS, CDR2 YFSETQ. CDR3 size: 12 residues. V dropped 6 bases and J dropped 6; count of bases not matched to a gene: 5. In nucleotides, the CDR3 is TGCGCCAGCACCGGGAGGGGGCCTGAAGCTTTCTTT. Translating it yields CASTGRGPEAFF.

V is TRBV6-1 and J is TRBJ1-3; TRBD1 agrees at 8 bases. This CDR3 comprises 15 residues. Germline lookup yields CDR1 MNHNS and CDR2 SASEGT. Trimming removed 4 bases from V and 2 bases from J; junction bases left unmatched: 4. The CDR3 nucleotides are TGTGCCAGCAGTGGGTGGACAGGGACTGGAAACACCATATATTTT. Amino acid sequence: CASSGWTGTGNTIYF.

The chain joins TRBV3-1 (or the pseudogene TRBV3-2) to TRBJ2-3; 9 nucleotides align to TRBD2. The V and J ends lost 1 base and 3 bases, in that order; junction bases with no gene match: 2. The CDR3 is 15 amino acids. Germline V gene sequence: CDR1 LGHDT, CDR2 YNNKEL (reference sequence). Here the CDR3 DNA reads TGTGCCAGCAGCCAAGGTGCGGGAGGGACAGATACGCAGTATTTT. This encodes CASSQGAGGTDTQYF.

The chain is built from TRBV30 and TRBJ2-3, with TRBD2 as a possible D gene (6 bases). The CDR3 spans 15 residues. V was pared by 0 bases and J by 1 base, with 11 bases between. Germline loops: CDR1 GTSNPN, CDR2 SVGIG (reference sequence). The CDR3 here is CAWSVRGRGTDTQYF. The DNA for the CDR3 is TGTGCCTGGAGTGTACGGGGGAGAGGCACAGATACGCAGTATTTT.

The chain has TRBV2 and TRBJ2-1, with 7 bases matching TRBD2. In germline, CDR1 is SNHLY, CDR2 FYNNEI. The CDR3 covers 15 residues. V lost 6 bases and J lost 6; bases outside the gene matches: 11. The CDR3 spells CASRELASPFNEQFF. The CDR3 nucleotides are TGTGCCAGCAGGGAACTAGCGAGCCCATTCAATGAGCAGTTCTTC.

This sequence joins TRBV28 and TRBJ2-7, with D hard to call. The V gene lost 5 bases and the J gene lost 8 bases, with 13 bases spanning the gap. CDR1 and CDR2 from the germline V gene are MDHEN and SYDVKM. This CDR3 is 12 amino acids long. The CDR3 nucleotides are TGTGCCAGCAGTCCGACGTACAGTAAGCAGTACTTC. Encoded protein: CASSPTYSKQYF.

The CDR3 spells CASSEAGRDNEQFF. The DNA of the CDR3 is TGTGCCAGTAGTGAAGCGGGGCGTGACAATGAGCAGTTCTTC. The rearrangement uses TRBV19 and TRBJ2-1, with TRBD2 identical over 7 bases. The J segment lost 5 bases and the V segment lost 5 bases, leaving 6 bases of the junction unmatched. Germline-derived CDR1 and CDR2 are LNHDA and SQIVND (reference sequence). The CDR3 is 14 residues long.

The chain couples TRBV4-2 to TRBJ2-3; D is undetermined. Trimming left V 4 bases short and J 2 bases short, with 10 bases between. Germline V gene data show CDR1 as LGHNA and CDR2 as YNFKEQ. There are 14 residues in the CDR3. In DNA, the CDR3 is TGTGCCAGCAGCCCGAGTTCGGTCACAGATACGCAGTATTTT. This codes for CASSPSSVTDTQYF.

This chain joins TRBV6-2 or TRBV6-3 and TRBJ2-7; D may be TRBD1 (5 bases). The CDR3 loop spans 14 amino acids. With 1 base removed from V and 5 bases from J, the gap between germline ends came to 12 bases. The germline V gene encodes CDR1 MNHEY and CDR2 SVGEGT. CDR3: CASSYWQGFHEQYF. CDR3 in DNA: TGTGCCAGCAGTTACTGGCAGGGTTTCCACGAGCAGTACTTC.

On this clone itself: The junction shows a germline mismatch at one end, possibly a read error. DNA for the CDR3: TGTGCCAGCAGTTCGGGACTAGCGGGATCATTC. Its protein product is CASSSGLAGSF. The chain couples TRBV7-9 to TRBJ2-7; the match to TRBD2 covers 13 bases. The germline V gene encodes CDR1 SEHNR and CDR2 FQNEAQ (reference sequence). This CDR3 spans 11 amino acids.